This entry describes one T cell receptor (beta chain). This entry is derived from a study of T cell responses to AZD1222 COVID-19 vaccine. Using immunoSEQ multiplex PCR, the repertoire was profiled, and TCRdb retains in-frame clones only, with some absent. The sample yields around 90,000 clones, roughly 90% seen once. Trimming took 5 bases from V and 8 from J; bases not matched to a gene: 11. The CDR3 has 15 residues. Per the germline V gene, CDR1 is SGHAT and CDR2 is FQNNGV. This rearrangement joins TRBV11-2 to TRBJ2-1; 8 bases align to TRBD2. This specimen consisted of peripheral blood, obtained on day 0 of AZD1222 vaccination. The sequence was obtained from an adult in good health. The CDR3 loop is CASSRPGTRKDEQFF. In nucleotides, the CDR3 is TGTGCCAGCAGCCGGCCCGGGACTAGAAAAGATGAGCAGTTCTTC.